This T cell receptor beta chain appears in the sequencing data of a study of T cells in Graves' hyperthyroidism and ophthalmopathy. The CDR3 has 14 amino acids. CDR1 is SEHNR and CDR2 is FQNEAQ in the germline V gene (reference sequence). V was pared by 4 bases and J by 8 bases, with 12 bases between. Hyperthyroidism patients were newly diagnosed, had disease duration under 2 months, and were aged 18 to 65 years. The authors obtained PBMCs from about 9 ml of fresh peripheral blood. General study results and limits: Ophthalmopathy was separated from stable hyperthyroidism by a 13 V-J model.

In this sample, this clonotype turned up many times. The antigen is not known. RNA transcripts provided the source from which TCR beta CDR3 regions were amplified. HTBI primers drove first-round RT-PCR of the TCR CDR3. Each CDR3 protein is one row after TCRdb ran MiXCR on the multiplex PCR reads. The data hold 600,000 to 800,000 distinct CDR3 sequences, with approximately 36% observed a single time. This clonotype was sampled from a woman in her 40s with Graves' hyperthyroidism. Sequenced input: blood. The chain links TRBV7-9 to TRBJ1-6; a possible D gene is TRBD1 (5 bases). This chain's CDR3 is CASSSPGRDSPLHF. The CDR3 region has the DNA TGTGCCAGCAGCTCCCCGGGCAGGGATTCACCCCTCCACTTT. The full variable domain, completed using reference TRBV7-9 and TRBJ1-6, is DTGVSQNPRHKITKRGQNVTFRCDPISEHNRLYWYRQTLGQGPEFLTYFQNEAQLEKSRLLSDRFSAERPKGSFSTLEIQRTEQGDSAMYLCASSSPGRDSPLHFGNGTRLTVT.